A selection of T cell receptor beta chains follows, all from one sample in a study of T cell responses to AZD1222 COVID-19 vaccine. TCRdb's table, derived via immunoSEQ multiplex PCR, lists solely in-frame clones and lacks some. The profile covers about 88,000 clones, with 90% to 95% appearing a single time and 5% to 6.5% taken by the ten largest. Sequenced here: peripheral blood, sampled on day 0 of AZD1222 vaccination. All receptors derive from an adult in good health. Each CDR3 is given with its conserved first and last residue. The D gene is left open where the match is weak. Rows give clone size only sometimes, using once, few, many, or a class for an expanded clone.

CDR3: CASSNTVFRQAYGYTF
DNA: TGTGCCAGCAGCAATACCGTATTTCGACAGGCCTATGGCTACACCTTC
J: TRBJ1-2
D: -
length: 16
V: TRBV5-4
size: -

CDR3: CASSAYEGALNEQFF
DNA: TGTGCCAGCAGCGCCTATGAGGGAGCATTGAATGAGCAGTTCTTC
J: TRBJ2-1
D: -
length: 15
V: TRBV7-8
size: -

CDR3: CASSPPGGSSYEQYF
DNA: TGTGCCAGCAGTCCCCCGGGCGGTAGCTCCTACGAGCAGTACTTC
J: TRBJ2-7
D: -
length: 15
V: TRBV28
size: once

CDR3: CASNGRHALKPLIPYNEQFF
DNA: TGTGCCAGCAACGGACGGCACGCTCTTAAACCCCTTATCCCCTACAATGAGCAGTTCTTC
J: TRBJ2-1
D: -
length: 20
V: TRBV6-4
size: -

CDR3: CASSQKPGDSSEQFF
DNA: TGTGCCAGCAGCCAAAAGCCGGGTGATAGCAGTGAGCAGTTCTTC
J: TRBJ2-1
D: -
length: 15
V: TRBV3-1/TRBV3-2
size: -

CDR3: CASSLVAPGAHEQYF
DNA: TGTGCCAGCAGCTTGGTGGCTCCGGGAGCCCACGAGCAGTACTTC
J: TRBJ2-7
D: -
length: 15
V: TRBV5-5
size: -

CDR3: CASSSTPQVGGYTF
DNA: TGTGCCAGCAGCTCCACCCCACAGGTTGGAGGCTACACCTTC
J: TRBJ1-2
D: -
length: 14
V: TRBV16
size: -

CDR3: CASRLTGRYQPQHF
DNA: TGTGCCAGCAGATTGACAGGGCGATATCAGCCCCAGCATTTT
J: TRBJ1-5
D: TRBD1
length: 14
V: TRBV28
size: once

CDR3: CASSSAGQANTGELFF
DNA: TGTGCCAGCAGCTCTGCGGGACAGGCGAACACCGGGGAGCTGTTTTTT
J: TRBJ2-2
D: TRBD1
length: 16
V: TRBV9
size: -

CDR3: CASSGLRSGNEQFF
DNA: TGTGCCAGCAGCGGACTACGCTCCGGCAATGAGCAGTTCTTC
J: TRBJ2-1
D: -
length: 14
V: TRBV7-2
size: -

CDR3: CASSQDTRGTEAFF
DNA: TGCGCCAGCAGCCAAGATACCAGGGGCACTGAAGCTTTCTTT
J: TRBJ1-1
D: -
length: 14
V: TRBV4-3
size: -

CDR3: CASSESGRPYEQYF
DNA: TGTGCCAGCAGCGAGAGCGGGAGGCCCTACGAGCAGTACTTC
J: TRBJ2-7
D: TRBD2
length: 14
V: TRBV2
size: -

CDR3: CASISARMGGYTF
DNA: TGTGCCAGCATATCGGCCAGAATGGGTGGCTACACCTTC
J: TRBJ1-2
D: -
length: 13
V: TRBV2
size: -

CDR3: CASSIGTNYNEQFF
DNA: TGCGCCAGCAGCATCGGGACTAACTACAATGAGCAGTTCTTC
J: TRBJ2-1
D: TRBD2
length: 14
V: TRBV5-1
size: -

CDR3: CASSDQSSGRAGEQYF
DNA: TGTGCCAGCAGTGACCAATCTAGCGGGAGGGCCGGGGAGCAGTACTTC
J: TRBJ2-7
D: TRBD2
length: 16
V: TRBV6-1
size: few

CDR3: CASSATGGGYGYTF
DNA: TGTGCCAGCAGTGCGACCGGGGGGGGCTATGGCTACACCTTC
J: TRBJ1-2
D: -
length: 14
V: TRBV6-6
size: -

CDR3: CASSNRGNPYEQYF
DNA: TGTGCCAGCAGTAACAGGGGTAATCCCTACGAGCAGTACTTC
J: TRBJ2-7
D: TRBD1
length: 14
V: TRBV2
size: -

CDR3: CASSAGTGVDTIYF
DNA: TGTGCCAGCAGCGCAGGGACAGGGGTAGACACCATATATTTT
J: TRBJ1-3
D: TRBD1
length: 14
V: TRBV9
size: -

CDR3: CASSSLSRGGQPQHF
DNA: TGTGCCAGCAGCTCACTCTCTCGGGGCGGGCAGCCCCAGCATTTT
J: TRBJ1-5
D: -
length: 15
V: TRBV6-5
size: -

CDR3: CASSLAIGFSNQPQHF
DNA: TGTGCCAGCAGCTTAGCTATAGGTTTCAGCAATCAGCCCCAGCATTTT
J: TRBJ1-5
D: -
length: 16
V: TRBV7-2
size: -

CDR3: CASSVGTSGSYEQYF
DNA: TGTGCCAGCAGCGTAGGGACTAGCGGGAGTTACGAGCAGTACTTC
J: TRBJ2-7
D: TRBD2
length: 15
V: TRBV9
size: -

CDR3: CASRDGTSGLSTDTQYF
DNA: TGTGCCAGCAGGGATGGGACTAGCGGTCTAAGCACAGATACGCAGTATTTT
J: TRBJ2-3
D: TRBD2
length: 17
V: TRBV5-4
size: -

CDR3: CASWGQNQPQHF
DNA: TGTGCCAGTTGGGGACAGAATCAGCCCCAGCATTTT
J: TRBJ1-5
D: TRBD1
length: 12
V: TRBV28
size: -

CDR3: CASSSTGQTSSYEQYF
DNA: TGTGCCAGCAGCTCAACCGGACAGACGAGCTCCTACGAGCAGTACTTC
J: TRBJ2-7
D: -
length: 16
V: TRBV7-9
size: -

CDR3: CATSRPGFGTGELFF
DNA: TGTGCCACCAGTCGTCCGGGATTTGGGACCGGGGAGCTGTTTTTT
J: TRBJ2-2
D: -
length: 15
V: TRBV15
size: -

CDR3: CASSLVANVLTF
DNA: TGTGCCAGCAGCTTAGTGGCCAACGTCCTGACTTTC
J: TRBJ2-6
D: -
length: 12
V: TRBV7-9
size: -

CDR3: CASSFRVGRASSYNSPLHF
DNA: TGTGCCAGCAGTTTCCGAGTTGGCAGAGCAAGCTCCTATAATTCACCCCTCCACTTT
J: TRBJ1-6
D: -
length: 19
V: TRBV28
size: -

CDR3: CSVELRESYEQYF
DNA: TGCAGCGTTGAACTCCGGGAGTCCTACGAGCAGTACTTC
J: TRBJ2-7
D: -
length: 13
V: TRBV29-1
size: -

CDR3: CSVGVRATTGELFF
DNA: TGCAGCGTGGGGGTGCGGGCGACCACCGGGGAGCTGTTTTTT
J: TRBJ2-2
D: -
length: 14
V: TRBV29-1
size: -

CDR3: CASSDRGRSPLHF
DNA: TGTGCCAGCAGTGATAGGGGCCGTTCACCCCTCCACTTT
J: TRBJ1-6
D: -
length: 13
V: TRBV2
size: -

CDR3: CAWSVGGRNIQYF
DNA: TGTGCCTGGAGTGTAGGCGGTAGAAACATTCAGTACTTC
J: TRBJ2-4
D: -
length: 13
V: TRBV30
size: -